This entry is about one T cell receptor (beta chain). V lost 0 bases to trimming and J lost 7 bases; unmatched junction nucleotides: 10. In germline, CDR1 is SGDLS, CDR2 YYNGEE. The length of the CDR3 is 17 residues. The sample originates from a study of TIL therapy for anti-PD-1-resistant metastatic lung cancer. Looking at the study overall: Tumor harvest preceded PD-1/PD-L1 blockade, followed by nivolumab treatment.

This sample's time point: pre-treatment sample, taken before nivolumab and TIL therapy. The immunoSEQ assay was v3. Sequencing used immunoSEQ multiplex PCR; TCRdb keeps in-frame clones, though not all of them. The table includes more than 15,000 clones, about 75% detected once. This TCR derives from a person aged 25-79 years with non-small cell lung cancer. The chain employs TRBV9 and TRBJ1-6; 7 nucleotides line up with TRBD1. The specimen comprised blood, sampled at baseline. The CDR3, as DNA: TGTGCCAGCAGCGTAGCTCCACAGGGGTTGGCGAATTCACCCCTCCACTTT. Its protein product is CASSVAPQGLANSPLHF. Together with reference TRBV9 and TRBJ1-6, the CDR3 gives the full variable domain: DSGVTQTPKHLITATGQRVTLRCSPRSGDLSVYWYQQSLDQGLQFLIQYYNGEERAKGNILERFSAQQFPDLHSELNLSSLELGDSALYFCASSVAPQGLANSPLHFGNGTRLTVT.